The T cell receptor beta chain under discussion was sequenced for a study of T-cell memory formation after mild COVID-19. The study's findings and limits: Contracting clones, day 15 to 85, had balanced CD4/CD8, and later expanders favored CD4+. Day 37-peaking second-wave clones had unconfirmed SARS-CoV-2 specificity.

CDR1 is SEHNR and CDR2 is FQNEAQ in the germline V gene (reference sequence). The CDR3 is 15 amino acids. Trimming removed 1 base at V and 2 bases at J, with 11 bases between. Points on this clonotype: Its target is not known.

TCRdb fed the 5' RACE reads into MiXCR, producing one record per CDR3 protein. The data contain approximately 82,000 distinct CDR3 sequences, about 13% of them singletons. Specimen: PBMCs or a T cell subset sorted from them (not recorded which). This clonotype was sampled from a man aged 18-30 years who had mild COVID-19 (a few samples of this study predate the infection). Cell type and time point are not known. V is TRBV7-9 and J is TRBJ1-1, with D possibly being TRBD1 (6 bases). CDR3 protein: CASSLDWGHNTEAFF. In DNA, the CDR3 is TGTGCCAGCAGCTTAGATTGGGGGCACAACACTGAAGCTTTCTTT.